This T cell receptor beta chain was sequenced during a study of cytomegalovirus exposure and HLA in healthy donors. Comment on this clone: Its antigen is unidentified.

Study results and caveats: The study found most TCR sequences rare, yet found some public TCRs in many donors. Clusters of TCRs from the first cohort tended to co-occur in the approximately 130 validation repertoires (as a later analysis found). Reports showed the classifier diagnosing cytomegalovirus status with high specificity and sensitivity.

Only in-frame clones appear in the TCRdb table, and some are missing; sequencing was by immunoSEQ multiplex PCR. The profile shows fewer than 200,000 clones, 95% to 97% of them singletons. The CDR3 length is 16 residues. The V end lost 5 bases, the J end lost 9 bases, and 23 bases lay between the germline ends. Per germline, CDR1 SEHNR and CDR2 FQNEAQ (reference sequence). The chain links TRBV7-9 to TRBJ2-1; D remains ambiguous. The sequenced sample consisted of PBMCs. The clonotype originates from a woman under 30 in good health and CMV-seronegative. The CDR3 region has the DNA TGTGCCAGCAGCAGTGAAATAATCATCGGCCGGGTTGAGCAGTTCTTC. It encodes CASSSEIIIGRVEQFF.